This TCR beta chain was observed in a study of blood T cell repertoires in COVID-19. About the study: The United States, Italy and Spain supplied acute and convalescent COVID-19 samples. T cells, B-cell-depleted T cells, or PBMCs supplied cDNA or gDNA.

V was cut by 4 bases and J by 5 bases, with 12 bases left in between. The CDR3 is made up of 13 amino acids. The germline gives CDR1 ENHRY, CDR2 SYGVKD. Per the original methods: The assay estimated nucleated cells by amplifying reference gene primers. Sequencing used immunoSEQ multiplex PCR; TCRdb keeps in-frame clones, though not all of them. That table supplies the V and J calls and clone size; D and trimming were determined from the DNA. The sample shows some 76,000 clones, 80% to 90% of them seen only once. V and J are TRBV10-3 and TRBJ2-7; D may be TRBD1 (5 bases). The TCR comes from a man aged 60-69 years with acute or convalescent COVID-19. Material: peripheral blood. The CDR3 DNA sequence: TGTGCCATCAGTGCGGACATTTCTAACGAGCAGTACTTC. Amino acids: CAISADISNEQYF.